This TCR beta chain was obtained from a study of T-cell reconstitution after alpha-beta-depleted transplantation in children. In germline, CDR1 is SGHVS, CDR2 FQNEAQ. V shed 5 bases, J shed 1 base, and the junction held 3 bases outside the gene matches. The CDR3 contains 14 residues. This clonotype turned up a few times. As it was prepared, the TCRbeta library received unique molecular identifiers. TCRdb reprocessed the PCR reads via MiXCR and lists one record per CDR3 protein. The sample shows approximately 350,000 distinct CDR3 sequences, approximately 10% of them seen only once. The rearrangement links TRBV7-8 to TRBJ2-5; 8 bases map to TRBD2. The specimen comprised PBMCs from the stem cell graft donor, sampled from the stem cell graft. The receptor comes from a human donor who donated a stem cell graft to a child with acute lymphoblastic leukemia. This chain's CDR3 is CASSRGRTQETQYF. The CDR3 bases are TGTGCCAGCAGCCGCGGGAGGACCCAAGAGACCCAGTACTTC.